The clone carrying this TCR beta chain was seen only a few times. V gave up 3 bases and J gave up 6 bases, with 11 bases separating them. The CDR3 spans 13 residues. CDR1 and CDR2 (germline): MNHEY, SMNVEV (reference sequence). The sample is drawn from a study of blood T cell repertoires in COVID-19. Whole-study context: Researchers got acute and convalescent COVID-19 samples from the United States, Italy and Spain. Nucleic acid was either cDNA or gDNA, and it came from T cells, B-cell-depleted T cells, or PBMCs.

Authors' methods: The authors estimated nucleated cell counts from reference gene primer amplification. Some clones are missing from TCRdb's copy, which holds only in-frame ones; the method was immunoSEQ multiplex PCR. The DNA was the basis for D and trimming; V, J and clone size are from that table. The data show about 68,000 clones, with about 87% seen just once and 2% to 2.5% held by the top ten. This chain links TRBV27 with TRBJ1-2; D gene unclear. The specimen was peripheral blood. The sequence was obtained from a human donor in a cohort sampled during active COVID-19. The CDR3 sequence: CASSFSESDGYTF. In DNA form, the CDR3 reads TGTGCCAGCAGTTTTTCGGAGTCTGATGGCTACACCTTC.